This passage covers 28 T cell receptor beta chains from one sample sequenced in a study of long-term antiretroviral therapy in people with HIV. They ran version v3.0 of the immunoSEQ assay at survey level. Repertoires were generated with immunoSEQ multiplex PCR, while TCRdb's copy carries only in-frame clones and drops some. Found here are under 30,000 clones, about four fifths of them singletons; the top ten hold 5% to 6%. Here the sequenced sample was unsorted PBMCs, taken 1.1 years before starting antiretroviral therapy. The receptors were gathered from a woman aged 25 to 39 with HIV.

The chain joins TRBV5-8 to TRBJ1-6, with a tentative D call TRBD1 (6 bases). The CDR3 extends over 17 amino acids. Trimming cost V 0 bases and J 2 bases, with 12 bases left between them. Germline values: CDR1 SGHTS, CDR2 YDEGEE. The CDR3 loop reads CASSLVGGRTYNSPLHF. CDR3 DNA sequence: TGTGCCAGCAGCTTGGTTGGGGGCCGAACCTATAATTCACCCCTCCACTTT.

The rearrangement uses TRBV7-8 and TRBJ1-5; D might be TRBD1 (5 bases). This CDR3 has 18 amino acids. CDR1 and CDR2 (germline): SGHVS, FQNEAQ. Trimming shortened V by 2 bases and J by 4 bases, and 21 bases separated the two germline ends. The CDR3 sequence is CASSLIDSPTNLNQPQHF. The CDR3 DNA reads as TGTGCCAGCAGCTTAATCGACAGCCCCACAAACTTAAATCAGCCCCAGCATTTT.

This clone has a single count. The gene calls are TRBV9 and TRBJ1-3; tentative D call: TRBD1 (6 bases). CDR1 SGDLS and CDR2 YYNGEE come from the germline V gene. This CDR3 is built from 17 residues. V lost 2 bases, J lost 0 bases, and 15 bases lay in between. The DNA for the CDR3 is TGTGCCAGCAGCGTTTTCCCACAGGGTGGCTCTGGAAACACCATATATTTT. Translation: CASSVFPQGGSGNTIYF.

V usage is TRBV30 and J usage is TRBJ2-3; 7 positions match TRBD2. From germline, CDR1 is GTSNPN and CDR2 SVGIG (reference sequence). The CDR3 totals 14 residues. V lost 4 bases and J lost 4; bases outside the gene matches: 8. The CDR3 coding sequence is TGTGCCTGGAAGGCGCGGGGGATGGCAGATACGCAGTATTTT. Amino acids: CAWKARGMADTQYF.

The chain recombines TRBV19 with TRBJ1-1, with D unresolved. The CDR3 consists of 13 residues. Trimming took off 3 bases at V and 1 base at J, with 6 bases between the two ends. Germline CDR1 LNHDA, CDR2 SQIVND (reference sequence). The CDR3 bases are TGTGCCAGTAGTATCAAGGGGAACACTGAAGCTTTCTTT. Its protein is CASSIKGNTEAFF.

The chain is built from TRBV5-1 and TRBJ2-7, with D maybe TRBD2 (6 bases). V lost 2 bases and J 5 bases, leaving 11 bases between the germline ends. This CDR3 has 13 amino acids. CDR1 SGHRS and CDR2 YFSETQ come from the germline V gene. The CDR3, as DNA: TGCGCCAGCAGCTTTAATGCGGGGAACGAGCAGTACTTC. Its translation: CASSFNAGNEQYF. The whole variable domain, filled in from reference TRBV5-1 and TRBJ2-7, reads KAGVTQTPRYLIKTRGQQVTLSCSPISGHRSVSWYQQTPGQGLQFLFEYFSETQRNKGNFPGRFSGRQFSNSRSEMNVSTLELGDSALYLCASSFNAGNEQYFGPGTRLTVT.

V is TRBV7-8 and J is TRBJ2-5, with 14 nucleotides matching TRBD2. Trimming took 3 bases from V and 7 from J; bases not matched to a gene: 4. This CDR3 comprises 15 residues. Germline CDR1 is SGHVS and CDR2 is FQNEAQ. The CDR3 spells CASSLTSGGGGTQYF. The DNA for the CDR3 is TGTGCCAGCAGCTTGACTAGCGGGGGGGGAGGGACCCAGTACTTC.

The gene calls are TRBV7-9 and TRBJ2-1; D assignment may be TRBD1 or TRBD2 (6 bases each). V lost 5 bases to trimming and J lost 5 bases, with 16 bases between them. This CDR3 is built from 15 residues. The germline gives CDR1 SEHNR, CDR2 FQNEAQ (reference sequence). The CDR3 region is CASSPLPGAHNEQFF. The DNA for the CDR3 is TGTGCCAGCAGCCCTCTACCGGGGGCCCACAATGAGCAGTTCTTC.

The chain recombines TRBV5-1 with TRBJ2-1; 7 bases map to TRBD2. Germline CDR1 is SGHRS and CDR2 is YFSETQ. CDR3 length equals 16 residues. V gave up 3 bases and J gave up 2 bases; unmatched junction bases: 8. CDR3 in DNA: TGCGCCAGCAGCTCCCTCGCGGGGGAGGCCTACAATGAGCAGTTCTTC. It yields the protein CASSSLAGEAYNEQFF.

The chain's CDR3 is CASSLDSGAYEQYF. CDR3 DNA: TGTGCCAGCAGCTTAGATAGCGGGGCCTACGAGCAGTACTTC. This rearrangement joins TRBV7-2 to TRBJ2-7; 8 bases align to TRBD2. Germline V CDR1 and CDR2: SGHTA, FQGNSA. V gave up 1 base and J gave up 2 bases; unmatched junction bases: 1. The length of the CDR3 is 14 residues.

This clone was observed a single time. V usage is TRBV9 and J usage is TRBJ2-1; the match to TRBD2 covers 10 bases. The CDR3 totals 16 residues. The J segment lost 4 bases and the V segment lost 1 base, leaving 5 bases of the junction unmatched. CDR1 and CDR2 from the germline V gene are SGDLS and YYNGEE. The CDR3 DNA reads as TGTGCCAGCAGCGTAATGAGCGGGGGGGGATACAATGAGCAGTTCTTC. Translating gives CASSVMSGGGYNEQFF.

This clone was counted between two and nine times. The J gene is TRBJ1-1, the V gene TRBV6-6; D is uncertain. Germline CDR1 MNHNY, CDR2 SVGAGI (reference sequence). The CDR3 loop spans 14 amino acids. Deletions cut 0 bases from V and 5 bases from J, with 10 bases between. DNA for the CDR3: TGTGCCAGCAGTTACTCGACTGGATGGACTGAAGCTTTCTTT. Translating it yields CASSYSTGWTEAFF.

This sequence joins TRBV5-1 and TRBJ1-1, with D possibly TRBD1 on 6 matching bases. From germline, CDR1 is SGHRS and CDR2 YFSETQ. This CDR3 contains 14 residues. V was trimmed by 4 bases and J by 2 bases, leaving 12 bases between them. The CDR3 spells CASSPQTGNTEAFF. CDR3 DNA: TGCGCCAGCAGCCCTCAGACAGGAAACACTGAAGCTTTCTTT.

The chain combines TRBV6-1 with TRBJ2-1; D is unclear. V was shortened by 0 bases and J by 7 bases, with 22 bases between the two germline ends. This CDR3 has 18 amino acids. Germline V lookup: CDR1 MNHNS, CDR2 SASEGT. The CDR3 region has the DNA TGTGCCAGCAGTGAAGCGGCTAGTTGGGTCACAGTGGCGAATGAGCAGTTCTTC. Its protein product is CASSEAASWVTVANEQFF.

The rearrangement links TRBV5-1 to TRBJ1-2, with D possibly being TRBD1 (6 bases). The V gene's germline CDR1 is SGHRS and CDR2 YFSETQ. The V gene lost 0 bases and the J gene lost 4 bases, with 7 bases spanning the gap. CDR3 length: 13 residues. The CDR3 nucleotides read TGCGCCAGCAGCTTGGCACAGGGCTATGGCTACACCTTC. Translated: CASSLAQGYGYTF.

The chain combines TRBV2 with TRBJ2-1; 11 nucleotides align to TRBD1. CDR1 is SNHLY, CDR2 FYNNEI, per germline. The CDR3 has 16 amino acids. V trimming: 6 bases; J trimming: 3 bases; junction bases outside the gene matches: 7. The chain's CDR3 is CASRYAGTGGYNEQFF. For the CDR3, the DNA is TGTGCCAGCAGATACGCCGGGACAGGGGGCTACAATGAGCAGTTCTTC.

V usage is TRBV5-6 and J usage is TRBJ2-5, with TRBD1 identical over 7 bases. J lost 3 bases, V lost 4 bases, and 3 bases had no gene match. The CDR3 loop spans 13 amino acids. CDR1 and CDR2 from the germline V gene are SGHDT and YYEEEE. CDR3 region: CASSPGTEETQYF. CDR3 in DNA: TGTGCCAGCAGCCCGGGGACAGAAGAGACCCAGTACTTC.

The rearrangement links TRBV7-9 to TRBJ2-1; D uncertain. Trimming took off 4 bases at V and 7 bases at J, with 11 bases between the two ends. The CDR3 consists of 13 residues. CDR1 SEHNR and CDR2 FQNEAQ come from the germline V gene (reference sequence). CDR3 residues: CASSSSTGNEQFF. Here the CDR3 DNA reads TGTGCCAGCAGCTCCTCGACTGGGAATGAGCAGTTCTTC. Supplemented by reference TRBV7-9 and TRBJ2-1, the full variable domain reads DTGVSQNPRHKITKRGQNVTFRCDPISEHNRLYWYRQTLGQGPEFLTYFQNEAQLEKSRLLSDRFSAERPKGSFSTLEIQRTEQGDSAMYLCASSSSTGNEQFFGPGTRLTVL.

This chain links TRBV5-4 with TRBJ2-5, with a weak D call TRBD1 (9 bases). Germline values: CDR1 SGHNT, CDR2 YYREEE (reference sequence). V was pared by 4 bases and J by 6 bases, with 22 bases between. The CDR3 covers 16 residues. The CDR3 region has the DNA TGTGCCAGCAGCCCGGGAGCGGGGGACAGGGCACAGACCCAGTACTTC. Its protein product is CASSPGAGDRAQTQYF.

The V call is TRBV12-5, the J call TRBJ2-5; 8 bases are shared with TRBD2. This CDR3 is built from 20 residues. V gave up 2 bases and J gave up 7 bases; unmatched junction bases: 24. Germline-derived CDR1 and CDR2 are LGHNT and FRNRAP. CDR3 sequence: CASGLFHPPGGPTGEGTQYF. The DNA for the CDR3 is TGTGCTAGTGGTTTGTTTCACCCCCCGGGAGGGCCGACGGGGGAGGGGACCCAGTACTTC.

This sequence joins TRBV5-6 and TRBJ1-1, with 7 bases aligning to TRBD1. Germline loops: CDR1 SGHDT, CDR2 YYEEEE. The junction had 0 bases not matched to a gene; V was cut back by 4 bases and J by 3 bases. This CDR3 comprises 12 residues. The CDR3 here is CASSQGDTEAFF. CDR3 bases: TGTGCCAGCAGCCAGGGGGACACTGAAGCTTTCTTT.

This chain links TRBV4-1 with TRBJ2-1; D is unclear. CDR1 is MGHRA, CDR2 YSYEKL, per germline. The CDR3 loop spans 17 amino acids. V lost 0 bases to trimming and J lost 4 bases, with 16 bases between them. CDR3 loop: CASSQDPGSRLYNEQFF. The CDR3, as DNA: TGCGCCAGCAGCCAAGATCCCGGAAGCCGATTATACAATGAGCAGTTCTTC.

The V and J genes are TRBV11-2 and TRBJ1-4; no clear D. This CDR3 has 14 residues. In germline, CDR1 is SGHAT, CDR2 FQNNGV. V was pared by 5 bases and J by 7 bases, with 14 bases between. The CDR3 loop reads CASSPQVASEKLFF. In DNA form, the CDR3 reads TGTGCCAGCAGCCCCCAAGTTGCCTCTGAAAAACTGTTTTTT.

There are a few counts of this clone. J is TRBJ2-5 and V is TRBV5-1; D unresolved. The CDR3 spans 14 residues. Trimming pared 2 bases from V and 5 bases from J, leaving 13 bases between. CDR1 is SGHRS and CDR2 is YFSETQ in the germline V gene. The CDR3 nucleotides are TGCGCCAGCAGCTTTAGGACGGTGGGTGAGACCCAGTACTTC. This sequence encodes CASSFRTVGETQYF.

The chain joins TRBV6-1 to TRBJ2-7; no clear D gene. Germline CDR1 is MNHNS and CDR2 is SASEGT. The CDR3 has 11 amino acids. V lost 0 bases and J 6 bases, leaving 3 bases between the germline ends. CDR3 DNA sequence: TGTGCCAGCAGTGAAGCGATCGAGCAGTACTTC. Translated, it gives CASSEAIEQYF.

V usage is TRBV6-1 and J usage is TRBJ2-7, with D perhaps given as TRBD1 or TRBD2 (7 bases each). The CDR3 covers 13 residues. Germline V gene sequence: CDR1 MNHNS, CDR2 SASEGT. Between the trimmed V and J ends, which lost 2 bases and 8 bases, there was a span of 13 bases. CDR3 coding DNA: TGTGCCAGCAGTGAACAGGGGGGGACAAAGCAGTACGTC. Its protein is CASSEQGGTKQYV.

The chain links TRBV10-3 to TRBJ1-3; D uncertain. Germline lookup yields CDR1 ENHRY and CDR2 SYGVKD. The V gene lost 3 bases and the J gene lost 0 bases, with 12 bases spanning the gap. The CDR3 contains 16 residues. The CDR3 reads CAISELGLSSGNTIYF. Here the CDR3 DNA reads TGTGCCATCAGTGAACTCGGACTCAGCTCTGGAAACACCATATATTTT.

This clone has a single count. This rearrangement joins TRBV6-1 to TRBJ2-7; the D call may be TRBD1 or TRBD2 (5 bases each). Germline V gene lookup returns CDR1 MNHNS and CDR2 SASEGT. The V and J ends lost 6 bases and 5 bases respectively, with 17 bases between them. This CDR3 has 14 amino acids. CDR3 in amino acids: CASSRTALGDEQYF. In DNA form, the CDR3 reads TGTGCCAGCAGCAGGACGGCGTTGGGGGACGAGCAGTACTTC.